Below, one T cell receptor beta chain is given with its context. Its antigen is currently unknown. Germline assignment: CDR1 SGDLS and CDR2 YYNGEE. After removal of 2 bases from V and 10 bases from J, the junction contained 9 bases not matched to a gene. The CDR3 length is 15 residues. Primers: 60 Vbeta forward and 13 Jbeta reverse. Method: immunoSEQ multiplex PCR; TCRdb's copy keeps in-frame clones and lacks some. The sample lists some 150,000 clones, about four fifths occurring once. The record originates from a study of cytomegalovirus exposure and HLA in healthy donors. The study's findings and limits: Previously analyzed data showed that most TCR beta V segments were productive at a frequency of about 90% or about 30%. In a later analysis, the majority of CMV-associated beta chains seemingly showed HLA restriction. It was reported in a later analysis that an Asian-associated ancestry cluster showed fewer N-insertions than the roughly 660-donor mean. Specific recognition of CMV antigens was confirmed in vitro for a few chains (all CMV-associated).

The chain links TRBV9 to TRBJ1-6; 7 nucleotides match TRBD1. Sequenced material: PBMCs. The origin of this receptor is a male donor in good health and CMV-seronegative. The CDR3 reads CASSVGDSYKSPLHF. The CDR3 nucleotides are TGTGCCAGCAGCGTGGGGGACAGCTACAAATCACCCCTCCACTTT.